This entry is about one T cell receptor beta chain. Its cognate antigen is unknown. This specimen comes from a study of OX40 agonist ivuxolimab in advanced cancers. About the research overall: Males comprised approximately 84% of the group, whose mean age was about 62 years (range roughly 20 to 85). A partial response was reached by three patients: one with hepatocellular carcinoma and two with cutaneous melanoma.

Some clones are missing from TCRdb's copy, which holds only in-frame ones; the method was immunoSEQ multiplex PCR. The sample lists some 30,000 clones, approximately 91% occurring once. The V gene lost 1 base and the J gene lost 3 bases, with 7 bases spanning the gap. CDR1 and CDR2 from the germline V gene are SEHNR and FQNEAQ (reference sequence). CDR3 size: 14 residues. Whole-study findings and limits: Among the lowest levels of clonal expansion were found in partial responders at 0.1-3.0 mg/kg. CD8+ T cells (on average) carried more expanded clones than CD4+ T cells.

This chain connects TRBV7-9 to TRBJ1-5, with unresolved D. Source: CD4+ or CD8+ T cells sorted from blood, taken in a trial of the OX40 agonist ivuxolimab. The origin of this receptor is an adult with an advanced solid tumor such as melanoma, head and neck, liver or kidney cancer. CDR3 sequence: CASSLGAVNQPQHF. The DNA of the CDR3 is TGTGCCAGCAGCTTAGGGGCAGTCAATCAGCCCCAGCATTTT.